This T cell receptor (beta chain) was recorded in a study of PD-L1 blockade in urothelial cancer (dated by TCRdb to the late 2010s). The study in broad terms: Therapy was started in the mid-2010s for all patients, and atezolizumab 1,200 mg was administered intravenously every 3 weeks. About nine tenths of the roughly 29 patients were males with bladder-origin urothelial cancer, and about 65% of the 29 reported a prior smoking history. An ECOG performance status of 0 or 1 was recorded for the patients, and 0 to 3 prior chemotherapy regimens had been received by the patients. Blood samples were analyzed at two time points: 3 weeks after treatment start (second dose) and 6 weeks after treatment start. Blood samples gave a median of about 150,000 T cells and tens of thousands of unique TCRs, with a median clonality of 0.080. An exploratory multi-omic analysis was conducted of the somatic, immune and clinical correlates of response to PD-L1 blockade with atezolizumab in urothelial cancer. Pretreatment tumor samples and matched peripheral blood, collected serially before and after atezolizumab treatment, underwent TCR sequencing. Durable clinical benefit was defined as progression-free survival longer than 6 months, and TCR features were also tested against progression-free and overall survival. In the same patients who had TCR sequencing, pretreatment tumors also underwent whole exome sequencing and RNA sequencing. Roughly 10 patients reached durable clinical benefit, while about 19 patients did not. Under 30 patients had pretreatment blood TCR-seq, some 25 had at least one posttreatment blood collection, and some 25 had tumor TCR-seq.

Each PCR received spiked-in synthetic TCR analog templates so that absolute template abundance could be estimated from read counts. The immunoSEQ assay was used to amplify TCRbeta CDR3 regions from genomic DNA with bias-controlled V and J gene primers. Sequencing of rearranged TCRbeta segments was done at approximately 20X coverage. The original methods were these. Clustering was used to correct sequencing errors, and CDR3s were annotated against IMGT to assign V, D and J genes. Downstream analyses used only productive TCRbeta rearrangements and left out out-of-frame or stop-codon sequences. Clonality was calculated as one minus the Shannon entropy normalized by the log of the number of unique productive sequences. Clones differing between time points or between blood and tumor were identified by Fisher's exact test with Benjamini-Hochberg correction at adjusted p below 0.01. As stored in TCRdb, this immuneACCESS dataset retains in-frame rearrangements with V and J assigned. A fraction of the clones does not appear; measured against another copy, unresolved V genes explain less than half of the discrepancy, and the remainder lacks a known reason. The V and J calls and clone size come from that table; D and trimming were worked out from the DNA. Within this sample are 70,000 or so clones, with around four fifths of them counted one time only. The ten largest clonotypes hold roughly 4.5% of the sample.

Study-wide conclusions, independent of this receptor: A pretreatment peripheral blood TCR clonality below the median was linked to improved progression-free and overall survival. At 3 weeks after the start of treatment, tumor-associated TCR clones in peripheral blood had expanded more in patients with durable benefit (n of about 22, p = 0.022). Small sample size (n ≈ 28) and many exploratory analyses mean the results are intended to be hypothesis-generating.

Comment on this clone: There is no known antigen for this receptor. No much larger clonotype is one base removed from it; base qualities were not supplied. At the DNA level, this CDR3 is encoded by other sequences in the same sample as well.

A cohort of 25 to 30 patients with locally advanced or metastatic urothelial carcinoma, treated at Memorial Sloan Kettering on a trial protocol, was included. Peripheral blood mononuclear cells were collected pretreatment and during treatment, at between 1 and 8 total time points per patient. The Qiagen DNeasy Blood extraction kit was used to purify genomic DNA from total PBMCs and tumor samples. PBMCs were collected pretreatment and during treatment and were isolated and stored as previously described. In the germline V gene, CDR1 corresponds to SGHTA and CDR2 to FQGTGA. Trimming leaves V shorter by 2 bases and J shorter by 8 bases, with the junction holding 1 base beyond the gene matches. The CDR3 has 13 amino acids, counting the end cysteine and phenylalanine. This entry keeps only the CDR3 DNA: 39 bases, framed from base 1.

Recombination connected TRBV7-3 to TRBJ1-4; TRBD1 fits 8 bases in the junction. This receptor was taken from a man between 65 and 85 years old with urothelial cancer. The sample consisted of PBMCs, taken around atezolizumab (anti-PD-L1) treatment. The CDR3 here reads CASSLRTGEKLFF. The sequence in DNA is TGTGCCAGCAGCTTACGGACAGGGGAAAAACTGTTTTTT. Full variable domain (CDR3 extended with the reference TRBV7-3 and TRBJ1-4 proteins): GAGVSQTPSNKVTEKGKYVELRCDPISGHTALYWYRQSLGQGPEFLIYFQGTGAADDSGLPNDRFFAVRPEGSVSTLKIQRTERGDSAVYLCASSLRTGEKLFFGSGTQLSVL.